These T cell receptor beta chains were read from a single sample in a study of identical twins. TCRdb re-called the 5' RACE reads with MiXCR, one entry per CDR3 protein. This table has 500,000 to 700,000 distinct CDR3 sequences, just over 7% appearing once. The same data also went into a second study, on yellow fever vaccine responses in identical twins.

The sample was PBMCs. Source of these receptors: a woman between 18 and 30 years old in good health. The CDR3 runs from the conserved cysteine through the conserved F or W.

>TRBV10-1|TRBJ1-1
CASSPSESMNTEAFF
>TRBV12-5|TRBJ2-3
CASGLVPSASTDTQYF
>TRBV12-3/TRBV12-4|TRBJ1-5
CASSLNQGGNQPQHF
>TRBV11-2|TRBJ2-3
CASTFRESSDTQYF
>TRBV12-3/TRBV12-4|TRBJ1-6
CASSLNIEVNSPLHF
>TRBV12-3/TRBV12-4|TRBJ2-3
CASSSGTGDFTDTQYF
>TRBV29-1|TRBJ1-1
CSVALSEAFF
>TRBV4-1|TRBJ1-3
CASSQVDMGLILGNTIYF
>TRBV7-9|TRBJ1-3
CASSLRGDGDTIYF
>TRBV5-6|TRBJ1-2
CASSGSAAPSNYGYTF
>TRBV11-1|TRBJ2-1
CASSVRTSGMKSYNEQFF
>TRBV4-1|TRBJ2-1
CASSQDWDTRPYNEQFF
>TRBV5-1|TRBJ1-1
CASRLEQGITEAFF
>TRBV28|TRBJ2-5
CASSSQVPQETQYF
>TRBV4-2|TRBJ2-5
CASSLINPGLLGDLQETQYF
>TRBV5-1|TRBJ1-1
CASSPGTNFNTEAFF
>TRBV5-1|TRBJ2-2
CASSPDRSGELFF
>TRBV6-5|TRBJ2-5
CASSYPGRQGQETQYF
>TRBV20-1|TRBJ2-2
CSARTRDTGELFF
>TRBV10-3|TRBJ2-1
CAIMGPSNEQFF
>TRBV20-1|TRBJ2-3
CCAAGTSGGQPTDTQYF
>TRBV12-3/TRBV12-4|TRBJ2-1
CASSPGVLGYNEQFF
>TRBV7-9|TRBJ2-1
CASSQYSGTQYNEQFF
>TRBV2|TRBJ2-7
CASLAGRTYEQYF
>TRBV7-9|TRBJ1-1
CASSLGQALNTEAFF
>TRBV29-1|TRBJ1-1
CSVTGGNTEAFF
>TRBV7-8|TRBJ1-2
CASSSGPGQGHNHGYTF
>TRBV10-3|TRBJ2-1
CASDREYNSNEQFF
>TRBV7-2|TRBJ1-2
CASSPPLGFYGYGALF
>TRBV12-3/TRBV12-4|TRBJ1-2
CASRSGGTTNYGYTF
>TRBV24-1|TRBJ2-1
CATSDSRLASYNEQFF
>TRBV10-3|TRBJ2-1
CAISELMAVDNEQFF
>TRBV6-5|TRBJ1-3
CASSYFSSSGNTIYF
>TRBV6-6|TRBJ2-5
CASSYLRETQYF
>TRBV5-1|TRBJ1-3
CASSGQNRGSGNTIYF
>TRBV5-1|TRBJ2-1
CASSFEGAGNEQFF
>TRBV5-1|TRBJ1-3
CASSLDGDSGNTIYF